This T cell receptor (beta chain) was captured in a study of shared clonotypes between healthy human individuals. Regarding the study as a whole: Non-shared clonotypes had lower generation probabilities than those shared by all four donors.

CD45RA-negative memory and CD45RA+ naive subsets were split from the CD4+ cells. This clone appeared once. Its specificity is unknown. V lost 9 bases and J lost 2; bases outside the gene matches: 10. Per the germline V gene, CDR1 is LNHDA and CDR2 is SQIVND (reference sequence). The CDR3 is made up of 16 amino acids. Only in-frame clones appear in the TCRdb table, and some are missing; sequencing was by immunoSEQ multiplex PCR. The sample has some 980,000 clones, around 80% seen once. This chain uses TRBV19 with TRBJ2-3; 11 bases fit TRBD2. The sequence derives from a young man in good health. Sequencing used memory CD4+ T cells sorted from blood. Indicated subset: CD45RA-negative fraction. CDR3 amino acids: CASQTTSGGHTDTQYF. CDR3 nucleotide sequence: TGTGCCAGCCAAACCACTAGCGGGGGCCACACAGATACGCAGTATTTT.